What follows is one T cell receptor (beta chain) and its context. The CDR3 spans 16 residues. CDR1 MNHEY and CDR2 SVGAGI come from the germline V gene. V lost 0 bases, J lost 7 bases, and 6 bases stayed unmatched. This sample is drawn from a study of blood T cell repertoires in COVID-19. Overall study context: The study drew acute and convalescent COVID-19 samples from the United States, Italy and Spain.

Under the authors' procedure: Amplification of reference gene primers provided the estimated nucleated cell counts. Some clones are missing from TCRdb's copy, which holds only in-frame ones; the method was immunoSEQ multiplex PCR. V, J and clone size are those of that table, while D and trimming were read from the DNA. Of under 85,000 clones detected, roughly nine tenths appear once; the ten largest clones hold around 5%. This chain joins TRBV6-5 and TRBJ2-1; TRBD1 aligns across 10 bases. The sequencing sample was made of peripheral blood. The receptor was isolated from a woman of 80 years or more with active or convalescent COVID-19. CDR3 nucleotide sequence: TGTGCCAGCAGTTACTCCCGACAGGGGGCGAGGAATGAGCAGTTCTTC. Translating it yields CASSYSRQGARNEQFF.